Shown below are 19 T cell receptor beta chains from a single sample sequenced in a study of identifying expanded T cells in peripheral blood. The repertoire was sequenced with immunoSEQ multiplex PCR; TCRdb's copy has only in-frame clones and lacks some. The sample yields some 80,000 clones, roughly 90% seen once. The sequenced material came from blood. The receptors were gathered from a person aged 18 to 69 in good health.

The chain is built from TRBV19 and TRBJ1-6; 9 positions match TRBD1. The germline V gene has CDR1 LNHDA and CDR2 SQIVND (reference sequence). The CDR3 contains 14 residues. Trimming removed 6 bases from V and 10 bases from J; junction bases left unmatched: 7. CDR3 DNA: TGTGCCAGTAGGGCGGACAGGGGCGGGTCACCCCTCCACTTT. Translation gives CASRADRGGSPLHF.

The rearrangement links TRBV5-1 to TRBJ1-5; D is ambiguous. The CDR3 sequence is 13 residues long. V was pared by 7 bases and J by 2 bases, with 10 bases between. Germline CDR1 reads SGHRS; CDR2 reads YFSETQ. In DNA form, the CDR3 reads TGCGCCAGCCGGGAGGGTGGCAATCAGCCCCAGCATTTT. This sequence encodes CASREGGNQPQHF.

The chain employs TRBV29-1 and TRBJ2-1, with 11 positions matching TRBD2. Germline CDR1 reads SQVTM; CDR2 reads ANQGSEA. The V segment lost 3 bases and the J segment 5 bases; nucleotides outside the gene matches: 6. The length of the CDR3 is 15 residues. This CDR3 reads CSVEGTSGRHNEQFF. CDR3 DNA sequence: TGCAGCGTTGAGGGGACTAGCGGCCGACACAATGAGCAGTTCTTC.

The CDR3 nucleotides read TGTGCCATCAGTGAGAGAGGGGTAGGGGATAGCACTGAAGCTTTCTTT. Protein product: CAISERGVGDSTEAFF. The gene calls are TRBV10-3 and TRBJ1-1; tentatively, D is TRBD1 (5 bases). V was cut by 2 bases and J by 4 bases, with 17 bases left in between. The CDR3 consists of 16 residues. Germline CDR1 ENHRY, CDR2 SYGVKD.

This rearrangement joins TRBV19 to TRBJ1-1; 7 bases are shared with TRBD1. The CDR3 sequence is 15 residues long. CDR1 and CDR2 from the germline V gene are LNHDA and SQIVND (reference sequence). With V trimmed by 10 bases and J by 4 bases, 15 bases remained unmatched. For the CDR3, the DNA is TGTGCCACTGTCGACAGGGTCAAAGGGATCACTGAAGCTTTCTTT. This gives the protein CATVDRVKGITEAFF.

The gene calls are TRBV7-8 and TRBJ2-2; weak D call: TRBD1 (6 bases). Looked up from germline, CDR1 is SGHVS and CDR2 is FQNEAQ. The length of the CDR3 is 17 residues. Trimming pared 3 bases from V and 4 bases from J, leaving 18 bases between. The CDR3 DNA reads TGTGCCAGCAGCTTTCTACCGGGACAAACGCGCACCGGGGAGCTGTTTTTT. This gives the protein CASSFLPGQTRTGELFF.

CDR3 nucleotides: TGCGCCAGCAGCGTACAGGGAGCTGGGGCCAACGTCCTGACTTTC. Amino acid sequence: CASSVQGAGANVLTF. This chain joins TRBV5-1 and TRBJ2-6; perhaps TRBD1 as D (6 bases). Per the germline V gene, CDR1 is SGHRS and CDR2 is YFSETQ. The CDR3 has 15 residues. With 4 bases removed from V and 2 bases from J, the gap between germline ends came to 10 bases.

The chain is built from TRBV2 and TRBJ1-6; unclear D gene. Per the germline V gene, CDR1 is SNHLY and CDR2 is FYNNEI. This CDR3 is built from 16 residues. Trimming stripped 0 bases from V and 4 bases from J, with 10 bases between. The CDR3 sequence is CASSEALRVYNSPLHF. The CDR3 coding sequence is TGTGCCAGCAGTGAAGCGCTTCGGGTATATAATTCACCCCTCCACTTT.

V is TRBV18 and J is TRBJ2-2; D uncertain. Trimming removed 4 bases at V and 4 bases at J, with 10 bases between. The CDR3 is 14 amino acids. The V gene's germline CDR1 is KGHSH and CDR2 LQKENI. CDR3 nucleotides: TGTGCCAGCTCACACGGCAAAGCCACCGGGGAGCTGTTTTTT. Amino acids: CASSHGKATGELFF. Looking up the rest from reference TRBV18 and TRBJ2-2 gives the full variable domain: NAGVMQNPRHLVRRRGQEARLRCSPMKGHSHVYWYRQLPEEGLKFMVYLQKENIIDESGMPKERFSAEFPKEGPSILRIQQVVRGDSAAYFCASSHGKATGELFFGEGSRLTVL.

The rearrangement uses TRBV5-1 and TRBJ2-5, with D uncertain. The germline V gene has CDR1 SGHRS and CDR2 YFSETQ. The CDR3 loop spans 13 amino acids. The V end was cut by 4 bases, the J end by 5 bases, with 12 bases between. The CDR3 nucleotides read TGCGCCAGCAGCGCTCTATTCTTGGAGACCCAGTACTTC. As protein: CASSALFLETQYF.

The genes are TRBV10-3 and TRBJ1-1; D unresolved. The CDR3 length is 12 residues. Trimming left V 6 bases short and J 4 bases short, with 9 bases between. The germline CDR1 and CDR2 sequences are ENHRY and SYGVKD. This CDR3 reads CAIRGPSTEAFF. The CDR3 region has the DNA TGTGCCATCAGGGGCCCGAGCACTGAAGCTTTCTTT.

The chain links TRBV29-1 to TRBJ1-5; D possibly corresponds to TRBD1 (5 bases). This CDR3 contains 14 residues. V was shortened by 6 bases and J by 2 bases, with 14 bases between the two germline ends. CDR1 and CDR2 (germline): SQVTM, ANQGSEA. The CDR3 region has the DNA TGCAGCGTCCAAACAGGTTTTGGCAATCAGCCCCAGCATTTT. It specifies CSVQTGFGNQPQHF.

This clone showed up just once. The V and J genes are TRBV10-3 and TRBJ1-2; 12 positions match TRBD1. The CDR3 contains 16 residues. Trimming removed 10 bases from V and 2 bases from J; junction bases left unmatched: 11. The germline V gene encodes CDR1 ENHRY and CDR2 SYGVKD. The CDR3 DNA sequence: TGTGCCAGCGGGACAGGGGGCTTCCGTTCGAACTATGGCTACACCTTC. It specifies CASGTGGFRSNYGYTF.

The V and J genes are TRBV11-3 and TRBJ1-3; D perhaps matches TRBD1 (5 bases). The CDR3 runs 15 residues. The ends were cut back, 5 bases at V and 3 bases at J, with 14 bases in the middle. Germline V CDR1 and CDR2: SGHNT, YENEEA. The CDR3: CASSQRQNYGNTIYF. The CDR3 DNA reads as TGTGCCAGCAGCCAAAGACAGAACTATGGAAACACCATATATTTT.

The chain has TRBV7-6 and TRBJ1-2; D is perhaps TRBD1 (5 bases). The CDR3 is 15 amino acids. Germline CDR1 SGHVS, CDR2 FNYEAQ. V was trimmed by 5 bases and J by 5 bases, leaving 18 bases between them. The CDR3 spells CASSPDGGGIYGYTF. Here the CDR3 DNA reads TGTGCCAGCAGCCCCGATGGGGGTGGCATTTATGGCTACACCTTC.

The chain employs TRBV5-5 and TRBJ1-2, with 7 bases fitting TRBD1. Germline lookup yields CDR1 SGHKS and CDR2 YYEKEE (reference sequence). V was clipped by 4 bases and J by 0 bases; unmatched bases: 12. This CDR3 region has 17 residues. The DNA for the CDR3 is TGTGCCAGCAGCCGGCGGACAGGTCATAGTCCTAACTATGGCTACACCTTC. This sequence encodes CASSRRTGHSPNYGYTF.

In this sample, this clone turned up once. The rearrangement uses TRBV5-1 and TRBJ1-1; D is uncertain. Trimming shortened V by 0 bases and J by 2 bases, and 2 bases separated the two germline ends. Germline-derived CDR1 and CDR2 are SGHRS and YFSETQ. This CDR3 comprises 12 residues. CDR3 in amino acids: CASSLANTEAFF. The CDR3 nucleotides read TGCGCCAGCAGCTTGGCCAACACTGAAGCTTTCTTT.

The chain is built from TRBV7-2 and TRBJ1-2, with D unclear. Germline V gene lookup returns CDR1 SGHTA and CDR2 FQGNSA. This CDR3 has 13 amino acids. The ends were cut back, 1 base at V and 4 bases at J, with 7 bases in the middle. The CDR3 reads CASSLEGGYGYTF. DNA of the CDR3: TGTGCCAGCAGCTTAGAGGGCGGCTATGGCTACACCTTC.

The V and J genes are TRBV6-6 and TRBJ2-2; D could derive from TRBD1 or TRBD2 (6 bases each). CDR3 length: 15 amino acids. Trimming cost V 0 bases and J 5 bases, with 10 bases left between them. The V gene's germline CDR1 is MNHNY and CDR2 SVGAGI (reference sequence). CDR3 sequence: CASSYSTGATGELFF. The CDR3 DNA reads TGTGCCAGCAGTTACTCAACGGGGGCGACCGGGGAGCTGTTTTTT.